This T cell receptor (beta chain) was captured in a study of vaccination effects on CD4 cells after COVID-19. Study observations and caveats: Marked clonal contraction of both clone types appeared late after vaccination.

Before any sequencing was done, the ViraFEST assay used viral peptide pools to expand antigen-specific CD4+ T cells. Researchers isolated CD4+ T cells once about eleven days of culture had elapsed. Each person got two doses of an mRNA SARS-CoV-2 vaccine, BNT162b2 or mRNA-1273. For each well, a few million PBMC were cultured with 10 IU/ml IL-2 and roughly 9.2 ug/ml peptides. Cells had half their medium changed to IL-2 medium on days 3 and 7. Comment on this clone: Its antigen remains unknown.

Clones were read by immunoSEQ multiplex PCR, and TCRdb kept only the in-frame ones, dropping some. The sample includes 25,000 or so clones, less than 85% of them seen just once. The V gene lost 1 base and the J gene lost 13 bases, with 11 bases spanning the gap. This CDR3 is built from 12 residues. Germline CDR1 and CDR2: SEHNR and FQNEAQ (reference sequence). This chain uses TRBV7-9 with TRBJ2-1; the D gene is possibly TRBD2 (5 bases). The clonotype was recovered from a human donor who received a COVID-19 vaccine. The sample consisted of CD4+ T cells from PBMCs cultured with SARS-CoV-2 spike peptides, taken after COVID-19 vaccination. The chain's CDR3 is CASSLGSEGQFF. The CDR3 DNA is TGTGCCAGCAGCTTAGGATCCGAGGGTCAGTTCTTC.